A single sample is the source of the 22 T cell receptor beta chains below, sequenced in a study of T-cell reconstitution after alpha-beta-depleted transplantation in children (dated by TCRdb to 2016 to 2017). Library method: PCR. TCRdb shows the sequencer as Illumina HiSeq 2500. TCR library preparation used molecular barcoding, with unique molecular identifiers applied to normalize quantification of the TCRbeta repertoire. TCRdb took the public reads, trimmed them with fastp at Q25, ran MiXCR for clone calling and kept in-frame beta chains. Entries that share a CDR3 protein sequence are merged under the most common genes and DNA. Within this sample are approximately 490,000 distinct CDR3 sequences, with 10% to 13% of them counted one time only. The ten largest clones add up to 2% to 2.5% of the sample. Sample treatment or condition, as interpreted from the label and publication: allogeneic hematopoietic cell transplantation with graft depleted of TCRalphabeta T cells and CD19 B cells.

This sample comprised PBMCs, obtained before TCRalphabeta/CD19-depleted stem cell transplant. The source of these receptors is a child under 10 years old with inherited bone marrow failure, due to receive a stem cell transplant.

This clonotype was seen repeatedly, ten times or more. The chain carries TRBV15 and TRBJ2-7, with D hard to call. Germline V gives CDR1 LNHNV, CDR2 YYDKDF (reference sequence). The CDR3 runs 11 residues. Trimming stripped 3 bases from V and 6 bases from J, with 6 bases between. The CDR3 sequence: CATSSSFEQYF. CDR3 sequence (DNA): TGTGCCACCAGCAGTTCTTTCGAGCAGTACTTC.

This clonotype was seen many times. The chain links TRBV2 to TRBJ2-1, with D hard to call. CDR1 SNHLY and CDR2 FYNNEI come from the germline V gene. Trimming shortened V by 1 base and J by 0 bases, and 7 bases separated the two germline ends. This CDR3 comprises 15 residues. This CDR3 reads CASSEEGSSYNEQFF. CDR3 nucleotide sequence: TGTGCCAGCAGTGAAGAGGGCAGCTCCTACAATGAGCAGTTCTTC.

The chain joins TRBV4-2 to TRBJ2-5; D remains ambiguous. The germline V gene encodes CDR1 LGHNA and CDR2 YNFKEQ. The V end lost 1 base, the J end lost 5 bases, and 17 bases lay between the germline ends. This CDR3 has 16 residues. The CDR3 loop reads CASSQGQRGSQETQYF. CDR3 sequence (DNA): TGTGCCAGCAGCCAAGGACAACGAGGAAGTCAGGAGACCCAGTACTTC.

CDR3 in amino acids: CASSQPWASGYYEQYF. CDR3 nucleotides: TGCGCCAGCAGCCAACCGTGGGCTAGCGGATACTACGAGCAGTACTTC. The genes are TRBV4-1 and TRBJ2-7; 7 nucleotides match TRBD2. The CDR3 length is 16 residues. The V gene's germline CDR1 is MGHRA and CDR2 YSYEKL. Trimming removed 2 bases from V and 3 bases from J; junction bases left unmatched: 10.

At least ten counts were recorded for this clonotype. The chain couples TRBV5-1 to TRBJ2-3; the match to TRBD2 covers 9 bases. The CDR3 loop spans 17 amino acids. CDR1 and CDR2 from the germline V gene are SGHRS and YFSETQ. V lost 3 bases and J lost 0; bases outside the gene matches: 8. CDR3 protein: CASSSTASGASTDTQYF. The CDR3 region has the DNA TGCGCCAGCAGCTCGACAGCTAGCGGGGCTAGCACAGATACGCAGTATTTT.

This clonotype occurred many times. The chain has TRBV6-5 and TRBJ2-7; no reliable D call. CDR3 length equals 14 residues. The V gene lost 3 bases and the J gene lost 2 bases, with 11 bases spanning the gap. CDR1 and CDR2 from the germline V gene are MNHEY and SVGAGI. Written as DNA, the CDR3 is TGTGCCAGCAGTTATGGGTTTGGGGCCTACGAGCAGTACTTC. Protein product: CASSYGFGAYEQYF.

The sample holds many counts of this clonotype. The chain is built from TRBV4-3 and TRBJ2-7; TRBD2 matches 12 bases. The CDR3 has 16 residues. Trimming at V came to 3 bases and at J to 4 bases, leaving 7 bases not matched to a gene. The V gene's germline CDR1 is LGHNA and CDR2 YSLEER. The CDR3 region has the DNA TGCGCCAGCAGCCAGGCAACTAGCGGGAGGTTTTACGAGCAGTACTTC. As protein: CASSQATSGRFYEQYF.

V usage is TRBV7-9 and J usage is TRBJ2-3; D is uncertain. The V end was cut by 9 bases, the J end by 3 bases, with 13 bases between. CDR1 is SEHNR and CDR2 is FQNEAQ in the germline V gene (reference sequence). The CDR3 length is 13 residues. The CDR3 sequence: CASSEPLTDTQYF. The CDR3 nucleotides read TGTGCCAGTTCGGAACCCTTAACAGATACGCAGTATTTT.

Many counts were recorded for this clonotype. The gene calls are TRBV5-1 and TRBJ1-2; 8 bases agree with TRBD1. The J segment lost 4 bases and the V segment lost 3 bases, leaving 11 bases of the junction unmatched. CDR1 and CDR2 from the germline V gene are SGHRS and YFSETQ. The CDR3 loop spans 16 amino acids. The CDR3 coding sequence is TGCGCCAGCAGCTCGTTAGGACAGGGCGGGGGCTATGGCTACACCTTC. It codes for CASSSLGQGGGYGYTF.

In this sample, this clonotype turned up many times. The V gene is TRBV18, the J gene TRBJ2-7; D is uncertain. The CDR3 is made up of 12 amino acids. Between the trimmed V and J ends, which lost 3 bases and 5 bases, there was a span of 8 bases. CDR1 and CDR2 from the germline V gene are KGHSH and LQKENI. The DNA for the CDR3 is TGTGCCAGCTCACCGGCGCAACACGAGCAGTACTTC. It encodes CASSPAQHEQYF.

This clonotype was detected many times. CDR3 loop: CASSIYRASTDTQYF. As DNA, the CDR3 is TGTGCCAGCAGCATTTACAGGGCCAGCACAGATACGCAGTATTTT. The rearrangement joins TRBV7-9 to TRBJ2-3, with D perhaps matching TRBD1 (6 bases). V lost 5 bases, J lost 0 bases, and 12 bases lay in between. The CDR3 runs 15 residues. In germline, CDR1 is SEHNR, CDR2 FQNEAQ (reference sequence).

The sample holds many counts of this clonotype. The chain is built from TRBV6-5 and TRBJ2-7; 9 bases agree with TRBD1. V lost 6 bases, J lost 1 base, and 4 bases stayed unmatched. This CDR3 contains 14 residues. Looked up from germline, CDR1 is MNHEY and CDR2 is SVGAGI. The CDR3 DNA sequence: TGTGCCAGCAGCAACAGGGGGCAGTCCTACGAGCAGTACTTC. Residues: CASSNRGQSYEQYF.

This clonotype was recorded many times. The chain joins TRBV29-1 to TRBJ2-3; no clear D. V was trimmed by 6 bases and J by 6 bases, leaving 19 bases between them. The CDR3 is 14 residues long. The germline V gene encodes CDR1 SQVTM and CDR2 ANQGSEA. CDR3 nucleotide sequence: TGCAGCGTCATCGACCTCACATTTGTCGATACGCAGTATTTT. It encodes CSVIDLTFVDTQYF.

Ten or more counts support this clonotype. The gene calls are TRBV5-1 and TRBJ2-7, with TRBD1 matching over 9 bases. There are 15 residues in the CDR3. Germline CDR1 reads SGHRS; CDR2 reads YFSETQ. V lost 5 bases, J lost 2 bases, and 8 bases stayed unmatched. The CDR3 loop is CASRSPGTGTYEQYF. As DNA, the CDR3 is TGCGCCAGCAGGTCCCCCGGGACAGGGACCTACGAGCAGTACTTC.

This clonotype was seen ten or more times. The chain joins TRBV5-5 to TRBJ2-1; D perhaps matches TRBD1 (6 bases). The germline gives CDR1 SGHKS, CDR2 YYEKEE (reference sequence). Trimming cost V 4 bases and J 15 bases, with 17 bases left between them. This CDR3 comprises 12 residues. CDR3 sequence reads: CASSTNRDTGFF. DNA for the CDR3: TGTGCCAGCAGCACCAACAGGGATACGGGGTTCTTC.

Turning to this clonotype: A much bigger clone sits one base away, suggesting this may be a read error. As DNA, the CDR3 is TGTGCCAGCTGCACACGTTTTTCGGCGGGACCCTACAATGAGCAGTTCTTC. Its translation is CASCTRFSAGPYNEQFF. This chain links TRBV3-1 with TRBJ2-1, with D maybe TRBD2 (6 bases). CDR3 length equals 17 residues. Germline-derived CDR1 and CDR2 are LGHDT and YNNKEL (reference sequence). Trimming cost V 8 bases and J 2 bases, with 22 bases left between them.

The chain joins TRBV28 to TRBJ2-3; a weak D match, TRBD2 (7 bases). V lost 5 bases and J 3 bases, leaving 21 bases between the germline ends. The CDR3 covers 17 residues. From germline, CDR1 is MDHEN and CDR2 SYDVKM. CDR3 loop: CASSTPGWEGGTDTQYF. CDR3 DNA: TGTGCCAGCAGTACGCCAGGGTGGGAGGGGGGAACAGATACGCAGTATTTT.

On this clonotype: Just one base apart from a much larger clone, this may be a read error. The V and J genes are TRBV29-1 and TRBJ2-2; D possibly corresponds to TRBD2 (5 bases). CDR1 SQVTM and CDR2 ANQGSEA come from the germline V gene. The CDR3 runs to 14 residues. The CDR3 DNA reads TGCAGCGGACAAGTGCGGCGGAACACCGGGGTGCTGTTTTTT. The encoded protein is CSGQVRRNTGVLFF.

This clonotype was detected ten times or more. CDR3 amino acids: CASGLTGTGDLFSGANVLTF. The CDR3 nucleotides are TGTGCTAGTGGTTTGACCGGGACAGGGGACCTCTTCTCTGGGGCCAACGTCCTGACTTTC. This chain joins TRBV12-5 and TRBJ2-6; TRBD1 matches 10 bases. The CDR3 is made up of 20 amino acids. Per germline, CDR1 LGHNT and CDR2 FRNRAP. V gave up 2 bases and J gave up 0 bases; unmatched junction bases: 10.

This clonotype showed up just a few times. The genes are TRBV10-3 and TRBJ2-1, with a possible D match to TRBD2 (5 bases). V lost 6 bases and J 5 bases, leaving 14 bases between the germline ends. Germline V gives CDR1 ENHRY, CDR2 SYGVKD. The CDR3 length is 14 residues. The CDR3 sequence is CAIRSPLADNEQFF. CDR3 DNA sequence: TGTGCCATCAGGTCTCCGCTAGCCGACAATGAGCAGTTCTTC.

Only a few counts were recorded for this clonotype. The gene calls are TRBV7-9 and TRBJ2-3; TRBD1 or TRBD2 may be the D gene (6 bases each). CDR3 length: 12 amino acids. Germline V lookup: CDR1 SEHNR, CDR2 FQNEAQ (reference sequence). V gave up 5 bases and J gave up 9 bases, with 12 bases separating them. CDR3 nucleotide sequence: TGTGCCAGCAGCGCGGACAGCGGGACGCAGTATTTT. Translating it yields CASSADSGTQYF.

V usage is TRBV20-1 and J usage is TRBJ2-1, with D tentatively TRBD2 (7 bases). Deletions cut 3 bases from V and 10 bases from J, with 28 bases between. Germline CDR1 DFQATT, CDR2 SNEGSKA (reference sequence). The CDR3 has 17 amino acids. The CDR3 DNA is TGCAGTGCTAGGGGAACAGGAGGCGGGGGCAACTCGGGAGAGCAGTTCTTC. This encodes CSARGTGGGGNSGEQFF.